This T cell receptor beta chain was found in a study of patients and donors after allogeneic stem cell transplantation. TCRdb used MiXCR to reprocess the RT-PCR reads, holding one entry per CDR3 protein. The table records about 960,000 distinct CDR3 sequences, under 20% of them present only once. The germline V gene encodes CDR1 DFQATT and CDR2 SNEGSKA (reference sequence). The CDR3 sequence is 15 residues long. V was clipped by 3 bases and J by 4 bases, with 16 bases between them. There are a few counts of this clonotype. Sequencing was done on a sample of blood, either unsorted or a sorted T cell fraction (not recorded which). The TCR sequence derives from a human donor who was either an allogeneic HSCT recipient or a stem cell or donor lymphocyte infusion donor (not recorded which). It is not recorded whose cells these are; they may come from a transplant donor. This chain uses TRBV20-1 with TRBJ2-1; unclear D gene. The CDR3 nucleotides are TGCAGTGCTAGGTCCGAAAATGTAGTATACAATGAGCAGTTCTTC. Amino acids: CSARSENVVYNEQFF.